Listed here are 13 T cell receptor beta chains from one sample, sequenced in a study of CD8 T cells in ankylosing spondylitis. TCRdb passed the 5' RACE reads through MiXCR, listing each CDR3 protein once. The sample has about 39,000 distinct CDR3 sequences; less than 4% are singletons. The source material was blood, either unsorted or a sorted T cell fraction (not recorded which). Receptors originate from a male donor with ankylosing spondylitis or in good health (not recorded which).

This clonotype was picked up many times. The chain carries TRBV9 and TRBJ1-1; D remains ambiguous. The V and J ends lost 3 bases and 1 base respectively, with 10 bases between them. Germline CDR1 and CDR2: SGDLS and YYNGEE. This CDR3 region has 14 residues. CDR3 region: CASSATERNTEAFF. CDR3 coding DNA: TGTGCCAGCAGCGCGACGGAACGGAACACTGAAGCTTTCTTT.

This clonotype was observed many times. The chain carries TRBV9 and TRBJ1-1; 11 bases match TRBD1. Germline loops: CDR1 SGDLS, CDR2 YYNGEE. The CDR3 has 14 amino acids. Losses at the gene ends were 4 bases for V and 5 bases for J; bases not matched to a gene: 4. The CDR3 DNA is TGTGCCAGCAGCAAGGGACAGGGGGAGACTGAAGCTTTCTTT. Translating gives CASSKGQGETEAFF.

In this sample, this clonotype turned up many times. The J gene is TRBJ1-3, the V gene TRBV9; 10 bases align to TRBD1. The CDR3 spans 16 residues. The germline CDR1 and CDR2 sequences are SGDLS and YYNGEE. The V segment lost 4 bases and the J segment 4 bases; nucleotides outside the gene matches: 8. The CDR3 DNA sequence: TGTGCCAGCAGCCTGGGACAGGGGTCTGGCGGAAACACCATATATTTT. Its translation: CASSLGQGSGGNTIYF. Full variable domain (rest looked up from reference TRBV9 and TRBJ1-3): DSGVTQTPKHLITATGQRVTLRCSPRSGDLSVYWYQQSLDQGLQFLIQYYNGEERAKGNILERFSAQQFPDLHSELNLSSLELGDSALYFCASSLGQGSGGNTIYFGEGSWLTVV.

The table lists this clonotype with many counts. The genes are TRBV9 and TRBJ2-5, with a possible D match to TRBD1 (5 bases). Trimming shortened V by 0 bases and J by 1 base, and 13 bases separated the two germline ends. Per germline, CDR1 SGDLS and CDR2 YYNGEE. The CDR3 totals 16 residues. This CDR3 reads CASSVGPHRTQETQYF. The CDR3 DNA is TGTGCCAGCAGCGTAGGGCCACACAGGACCCAAGAGACCCAGTACTTC. The complete variable domain, with remaining parts taken from reference TRBV9 and TRBJ2-5, reads DSGVTQTPKHLITATGQRVTLRCSPRSGDLSVYWYQQSLDQGLQFLIQYYNGEERAKGNILERFSAQQFPDLHSELNLSSLELGDSALYFCASSVGPHRTQETQYFGPGTRLLVL.

This clonotype was recorded many times. V is TRBV9 and J is TRBJ2-5; D remains unclear. This CDR3 has 15 residues. V was cut by 1 base and J by 5 bases, with 15 bases left in between. Germline V gene lookup returns CDR1 SGDLS and CDR2 YYNGEE. The CDR3 is CASSVTPYESETQYF. The DNA of the CDR3 is TGTGCCAGCAGCGTAACCCCTTATGAAAGCGAGACCCAGTACTTC.

The chain couples TRBV12-2 to TRBJ2-7; the D call of TRBD1 is as the table states it, not checked on the DNA. TRBV12-2 is tagged as a pseudogene. CDR3 length equals 18 residues. The CDR3 region is CASRSPGTENPRSYEQYV. The CDR3 DNA sequence: TGTGCAAGTCGCTCCCCCGGGACAGAGAATCCCCGCTCCTACGAGCAGTACGTC.

This clonotype is termed medium-sized. The rearrangement uses TRBV9 and TRBJ2-2; the D is unclear. The V and J ends lost 1 base and 2 bases respectively, with 12 bases between them. CDR1 is SGDLS, CDR2 YYNGEE, per germline. The CDR3 spans 16 residues. CDR3: CASSVYETPNTGELFF. The DNA for the CDR3 is TGTGCCAGCAGCGTATATGAGACTCCAAACACCGGGGAGCTGTTTTTT.

This clonotype has a count of ten or more. This chain joins TRBV9 and TRBJ1-3; D might be TRBD1 (5 bases). CDR3 length: 16 amino acids. Trimming took 0 bases from V and 4 from J, leaving 14 bases between them. The germline CDR1 and CDR2 sequences are SGDLS and YYNGEE. This chain's CDR3 is CASSVGQPRRGNTIYF. Written as DNA, the CDR3 is TGTGCCAGCAGCGTAGGACAGCCCCGCCGGGGAAACACCATATATTTT. Full variable domain (rest looked up from reference TRBV9 and TRBJ1-3): DSGVTQTPKHLITATGQRVTLRCSPRSGDLSVYWYQQSLDQGLQFLIQYYNGEERAKGNILERFSAQQFPDLHSELNLSSLELGDSALYFCASSVGQPRRGNTIYFGEGSWLTVV.

This clonotype was seen ten or more times. This chain links TRBV9 with TRBJ2-3; 8 bases map to TRBD2. The CDR3 sequence is 16 residues long. Per the germline V gene, CDR1 is SGDLS and CDR2 is YYNGEE. Trimming removed 2 bases from V and 4 bases from J; junction bases left unmatched: 9. The CDR3 loop is CASSVGPGGAPDTQYF. The CDR3 DNA reads as TGTGCCAGCAGCGTCGGGCCCGGGGGGGCTCCAGATACGCAGTATTTT.

This clonotype occurred many times. The V gene is TRBV9, the J gene TRBJ1-3; D remains unclear. The CDR3 is 16 amino acids. Germline V gene data show CDR1 as SGDLS and CDR2 as YYNGEE. The V and J ends lost 4 bases and 0 bases respectively, with 14 bases between them. This chain's CDR3 is CASSPGRLSSGNTIYF. In DNA, the CDR3 is TGTGCCAGCAGCCCGGGTAGATTAAGCTCTGGAAACACCATATATTTT.

Ten or more counts support this clonotype. V gene TRBV9 combines with J gene TRBJ1-3, with a weak D call TRBD1 (6 bases). The CDR3 has 17 residues. Germline V lookup: CDR1 SGDLS, CDR2 YYNGEE. Trimming took off 0 bases at V and 0 bases at J, with 13 bases between the two ends. The CDR3 spells CASSVGGGGASGNTIYF. As DNA, the CDR3 is TGTGCCAGCAGCGTAGGGGGAGGGGGAGCCTCTGGAAACACCATATATTTT.

This clonotype has a count of ten or more. V usage is TRBV12-5 and J usage is TRBJ2-7; TRBD2 aligns across 13 bases. The CDR3 extends over 19 amino acids. V lost 2 bases to trimming and J lost 2 bases; unmatched junction nucleotides: 12. Germline values: CDR1 LGHNT, CDR2 FRNRAP. CDR3 amino acids: CASGLSPAGLAGVTYEQYV. The CDR3 DNA is TGTGCTAGTGGTTTGTCCCCAGCAGGACTAGCGGGAGTAACCTACGAGCAGTACGTC.

This clonotype was counted at least ten times. The chain links TRBV9 to TRBJ1-3, with D uncertain. The germline V and J ends were trimmed by 3 bases and 5 bases, with 15 bases remaining between them. This CDR3 spans 15 amino acids. Germline V gives CDR1 SGDLS, CDR2 YYNGEE. DNA of the CDR3: TGTGCCAGCAGCGGGTCCATGAGGGAGAGAAACACCATATATTTT. It specifies CASSGSMRERNTIYF.